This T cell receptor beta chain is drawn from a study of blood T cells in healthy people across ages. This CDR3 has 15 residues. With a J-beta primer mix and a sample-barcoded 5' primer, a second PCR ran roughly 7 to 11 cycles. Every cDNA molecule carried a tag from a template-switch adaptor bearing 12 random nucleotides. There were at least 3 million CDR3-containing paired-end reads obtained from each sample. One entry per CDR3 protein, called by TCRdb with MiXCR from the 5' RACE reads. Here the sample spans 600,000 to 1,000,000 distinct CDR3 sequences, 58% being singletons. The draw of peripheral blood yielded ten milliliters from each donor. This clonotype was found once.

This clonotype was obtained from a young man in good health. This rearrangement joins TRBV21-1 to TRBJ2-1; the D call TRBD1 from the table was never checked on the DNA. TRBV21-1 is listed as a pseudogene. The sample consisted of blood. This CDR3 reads CASSKERGAAYEQFF. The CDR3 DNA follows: TGTGCCAGCAGCAAAGAGCGGGGGGCGGCCTACGAGCAGTTCTTC.